This T cell receptor beta chain was captured in a study of neurological immune-mediated disorders. General study points: No sharing of CDR3 amino acid sequences was observed among expanded clones across subjects, suggesting private repertoires in all groups.

With 10-nucleotide random UMIs included, cDNA was synthesized by 5'RACE. MiXCR, applied by TCRdb to the 5' RACE reads, yields one record per CDR3 protein. The sample gives tens of thousands of distinct CDR3 sequences, about 6.9% of which show up once; around 0.52% is in the top ten. Maryland, USA blood bank volunteers served as healthy controls. Sorted libraries were derived from roughly 910,000 CD4+ or CD8+ T cells. This clonotype appeared many times. Its target is unknown. The V end lost 0 bases, the J end lost 6 bases, and 4 bases lay between the germline ends. The CDR3 sequence is 12 residues long. CDR1 and CDR2 from the germline V gene are ENHRY and SYGVKD.

The sample was CD4+ T cells from blood. The chain employs TRBV10-3 and TRBJ2-3; no firm D call. This receptor was taken from a woman in her thirties or forties in good health. For the CDR3, the DNA is TGTGCCATCAGTGAGTCGGCTGATACGCAGTATTTT. This sequence encodes CAISESADTQYF.